These 5 T cell receptor beta chains share one sample of origin, sequenced in a study of cytomegalovirus exposure and HLA in healthy donors. Primers included in the PCR were 60 Vbeta and 13 Jbeta primers. TCRdb's table, derived via immunoSEQ multiplex PCR, lists solely in-frame clones and lacks some. This sample has about 190,000 clones, with roughly 77% found just once. The specimen was PBMCs. These receptors all come from a man between 25 and 39 years old in good health and CMV-seropositive.

This rearrangement joins TRBV6-4 to TRBJ2-2; D is uncertain. Per germline, CDR1 MRHNA and CDR2 SNTAGT. The CDR3 has 13 residues. Here the CDR3 reads CAIPYSAAGELFF. As DNA, the CDR3 is TGTGCTATCCCCTACTCCGCGGCCGGGGAGCTGTTTTTT.

V usage is TRBV27 and J usage is TRBJ2-7; tentatively, D is TRBD1 (5 bases). V shed 6 bases and J shed 0 bases, with 15 bases lying between them. There are 15 residues in the CDR3. CDR1 and CDR2 (germline): MNHEY, SMNVEV (reference sequence). For the CDR3, the DNA is TGTGCCAGCAGCGTTTCCTGGGGCAGCTCCTACGAGCAGTACTTC. This codes for CASSVSWGSSYEQYF.

The rearrangement links TRBV27 to TRBJ2-5; D perhaps matches TRBD1 (6 bases). CDR1 and CDR2 from the germline V gene are MNHEY and SMNVEV (reference sequence). V lost 0 bases and J 11 bases, leaving 16 bases between the germline ends. The CDR3 covers 14 residues. DNA for the CDR3: TGTGCCAGCAGTTTATCGGCAGGGGCCCGAGAGCAGTACTTC. Its protein product is CASSLSAGAREQYF.

The chain joins TRBV28 to TRBJ2-7, with a weak D call TRBD1 (5 bases). CDR3 length: 12 amino acids. The germline V and J ends were trimmed by 6 bases and 4 bases, with 10 bases remaining between them. Germline CDR1 is MDHEN and CDR2 is SYDVKM. In DNA form, the CDR3 reads TGTGCCAGCAGGCAGGGTTTGTACGAGCAGTACTTC. Encoded protein: CASRQGLYEQYF.

CDR3 coding DNA: TGTGCCTGGAGTCGGAGGAATGAGCAGTTCTTC. As protein: CAWSRRNEQFF. The rearrangement joins TRBV30 to TRBJ2-1; tentatively, D is TRBD2 (5 bases). The CDR3 is 11 residues long. V shed 2 bases and J shed 7 bases, with 6 bases lying between them. Germline V gene sequence: CDR1 GTSNPN, CDR2 SVGIG (reference sequence).